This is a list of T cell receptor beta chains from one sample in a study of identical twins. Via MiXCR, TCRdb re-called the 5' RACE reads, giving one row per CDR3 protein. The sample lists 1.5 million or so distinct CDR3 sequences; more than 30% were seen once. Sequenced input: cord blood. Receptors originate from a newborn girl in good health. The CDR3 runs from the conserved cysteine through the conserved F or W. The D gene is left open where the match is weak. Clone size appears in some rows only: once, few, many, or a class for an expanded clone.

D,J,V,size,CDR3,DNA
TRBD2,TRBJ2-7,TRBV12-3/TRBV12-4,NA,CASRPGTSNEQYF,TGTGCCAGCAGACCCGGGACTAGCAATGAGCAGTACTTC
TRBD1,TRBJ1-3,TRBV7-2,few,CASSLGGQYGNTIYF,TGTGCCAGCAGCTTAGGGGGACAGTATGGAAACACCATATATTTT
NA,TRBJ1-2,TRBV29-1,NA,CSVASGTANYGYTF,TGCAGCGTCGCCTCCGGGACGGCTAACTATGGCTACACCTTC
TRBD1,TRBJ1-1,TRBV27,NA,CASSLSGQGAKIEAFF,TGTGCCAGCAGTTTATCGGGGCAGGGGGCGAAGATTGAAGCTTTCTTT
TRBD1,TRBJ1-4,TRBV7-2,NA,CASSPQRQGGEKLFF,TGTGCCAGCAGCCCCCAGCGACAGGGTGGTGAAAAACTGTTTTTT
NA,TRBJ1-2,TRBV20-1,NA,CSARGTVAYGYTF,TGCAGTGCTAGAGGGACAGTGGCTTATGGCTACACCTTC
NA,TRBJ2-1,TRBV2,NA,CASPRERENNEQFF,TGTGCCAGCCCCAGAGAGAGGGAAAACAATGAGCAGTTCTTC
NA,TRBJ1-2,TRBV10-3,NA,CAISESGIAGYTF,TGTGCCATCAGTGAATCGGGAATAGCTGGCTACACCTTC
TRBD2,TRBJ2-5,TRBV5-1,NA,CASSLESSGRGETQYF,TGCGCCAGCAGCTTGGAGAGTAGCGGGAGAGGAGAGACCCAGTACTTC
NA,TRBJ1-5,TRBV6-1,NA,CASSPGVDQPQHF,TGTGCCAGCAGTCCAGGGGTAGATCAGCCCCAGCATTTT
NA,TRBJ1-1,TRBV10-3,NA,CAIREGGEAFF,TGTGCCATCCGGGAGGGAGGTGAAGCTTTCTTT
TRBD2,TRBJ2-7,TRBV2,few,CASSGGGNYEQYF,TGTGCCAGCAGTGGGGGGGGGAACTACGAGCAGTACTTC
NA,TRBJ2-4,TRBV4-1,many,CASSQDPRDFKNIQYF,TGCGCCAGCAGCCAAGATCCCCGGGACTTCAAAAACATTCAGTACTTC
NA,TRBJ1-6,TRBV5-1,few,CASSLGRASPLHF,TGCGCCAGCAGCTTGGGCCGGGCTTCACCCCTCCACTTT
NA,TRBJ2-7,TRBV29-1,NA,CSVELRSRQYF,TGCAGCGTTGAACTTCGGTCTAGGCAGTACTTC
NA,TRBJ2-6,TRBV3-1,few,CASSPIGVGGANVLTF,TGTGCCAGCAGCCCCATAGGGGTTGGTGGGGCCAACGTCCTGACTTTC
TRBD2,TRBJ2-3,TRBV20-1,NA,CSAPLAGEPDTQYF,TGCAGTGCACCACTAGCGGGAGAGCCCGATACGCAGTATTTT
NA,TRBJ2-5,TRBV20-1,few,CSARVSGWVKGEQYF,TGCAGTGCTAGAGTATCCGGATGGGTAAAGGGTGAGCAGTACTTC
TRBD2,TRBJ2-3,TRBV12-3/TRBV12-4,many,CASGLARDTQYF,TGTGCCAGCGGACTAGCGCGAGATACGCAGTATTTT
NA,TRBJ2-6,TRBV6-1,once,CASYGPPSGANVLTF,TGTGCCAGCTATGGACCGCCCTCTGGGGCCAACGTCCTGACTTTC
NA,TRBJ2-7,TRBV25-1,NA,CASSESWGSGAYEQYF,TGTGCCAGCAGTGAATCCTGGGGATCTGGAGCCTACGAGCAGTACTTC